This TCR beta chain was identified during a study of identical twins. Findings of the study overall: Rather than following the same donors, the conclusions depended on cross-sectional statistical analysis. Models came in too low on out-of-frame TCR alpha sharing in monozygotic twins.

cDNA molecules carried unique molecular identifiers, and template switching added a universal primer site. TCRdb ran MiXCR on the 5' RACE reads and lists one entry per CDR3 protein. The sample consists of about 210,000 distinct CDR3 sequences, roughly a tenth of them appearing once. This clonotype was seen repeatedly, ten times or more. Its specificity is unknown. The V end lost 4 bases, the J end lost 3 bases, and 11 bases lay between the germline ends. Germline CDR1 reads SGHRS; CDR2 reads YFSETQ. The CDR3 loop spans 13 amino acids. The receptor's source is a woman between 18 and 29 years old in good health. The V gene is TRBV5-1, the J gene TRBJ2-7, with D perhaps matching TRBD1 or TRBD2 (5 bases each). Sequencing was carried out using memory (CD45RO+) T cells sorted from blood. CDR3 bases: TGCGCCAGCAGCGAGGGCAGGGTCTACGAGCAGTACTTC. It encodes CASSEGRVYEQYF.